This T cell receptor beta chain is drawn from a study of tumor and adjacent non-tumor tissue in lung cancer. General study findings and limits: TCR diversity was significantly greater in tumor than normal lung tissue.

As concerns this clonotype: The antigen is not known.

Three rounds of nested PCR, following a modified ARM-PCR protocol, produced the TCRbeta library. TCRdb itself ran the multiplex PCR reads through MiXCR, one entry per CDR3 protein. The data hold tens of thousands of distinct CDR3 sequences, with more than 65% observed a single time. The template was RNA from unsorted bulk tissue. The normal lung tissue was taken more than 3 cm from the tumor edge. CDR3 size: 13 residues. The germline CDR1 and CDR2 sequences are ENHRY and SYGVKD. Trimming shortened V by 7 bases and J by 4 bases, and 11 bases separated the two germline ends. The TCR comes from a man in his 60s with non-small cell lung cancer. Material: distant non-tumor lung tissue. The chain is built from TRBV10-3 and TRBJ1-5, with D maybe TRBD1 (5 bases). This CDR3 reads CAIKEAGNQPQHF. The CDR3 nucleotides are TGTGCCATCAAAGAAGCAGGGAATCAGCCCCAGCATTTT.